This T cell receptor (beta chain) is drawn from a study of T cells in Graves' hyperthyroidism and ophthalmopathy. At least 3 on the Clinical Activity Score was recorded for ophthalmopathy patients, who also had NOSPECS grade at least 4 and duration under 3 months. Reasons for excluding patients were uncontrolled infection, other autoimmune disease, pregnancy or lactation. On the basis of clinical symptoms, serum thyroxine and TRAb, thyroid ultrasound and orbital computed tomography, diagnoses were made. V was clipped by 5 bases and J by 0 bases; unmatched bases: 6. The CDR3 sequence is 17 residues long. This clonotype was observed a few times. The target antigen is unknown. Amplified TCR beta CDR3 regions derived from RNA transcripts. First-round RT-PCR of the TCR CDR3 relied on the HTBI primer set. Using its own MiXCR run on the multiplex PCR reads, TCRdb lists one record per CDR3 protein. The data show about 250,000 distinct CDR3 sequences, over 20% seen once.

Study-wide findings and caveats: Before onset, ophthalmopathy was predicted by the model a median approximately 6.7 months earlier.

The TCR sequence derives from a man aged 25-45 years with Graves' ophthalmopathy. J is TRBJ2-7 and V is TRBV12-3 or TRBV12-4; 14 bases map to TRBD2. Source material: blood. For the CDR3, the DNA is TGTGCCAGCAGTAGACTAGCGGGAGGGCCCGGCTCCTACGAGCAGTACTTC. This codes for CASSRLAGGPGSYEQYF.